The 31 T cell receptor beta chains below all came from one sample that was sequenced in a study of cytomegalovirus exposure and HLA in healthy donors. The repertoire was sequenced with immunoSEQ multiplex PCR; TCRdb's copy has only in-frame clones and lacks some. The repertoire holds approximately 54,000 clones, with more than 70% as singletons. Material for sequencing was PBMCs. The receptor set was obtained from a woman younger than 35 in good health and CMV-seropositive.

The rearrangement joins TRBV20-1 to TRBJ2-7; perhaps TRBD1 as D (6 bases). Trimming removed 6 bases from V and 2 bases from J, with 8 bases in between. The germline V gene encodes CDR1 DFQATT and CDR2 SNEGSKA (reference sequence). The CDR3 is made up of 11 amino acids. The CDR3 spells CSAGTTYEQYF. The CDR3 DNA reads as TGCAGTGCGGGGACAACCTACGAGCAGTACTTC.

This clone was picked up one time. The chain combines TRBV27 with TRBJ2-5; 7 nucleotides match TRBD1. The CDR3 extends over 16 amino acids. The J segment lost 3 bases and the V segment lost 4 bases, leaving 11 bases of the junction unmatched. The V gene's germline CDR1 is MNHEY and CDR2 SMNVEV (reference sequence). CDR3 nucleotide sequence: TGTGCCAGCAGTTCGTCCAGGGGGACAAGGGAAGAGACCCAGTACTTC. It yields the protein CASSSSRGTREETQYF.

The V call is TRBV19, the J call TRBJ2-7; TRBD2 is a possible D gene (5 bases). Germline CDR1 and CDR2: LNHDA and SQIVND (reference sequence). The CDR3 consists of 16 residues. V was cut by 5 bases and J by 3 bases, with 20 bases left in between. CDR3: CASSLGSSPFDYEQYF. CDR3 nucleotide sequence: TGTGCCAGTAGTTTGGGGAGCAGCCCCTTTGACTACGAGCAGTACTTC.

The chain joins TRBV7-6 to TRBJ2-1; D possibly corresponds to TRBD2 (7 bases). CDR3 length: 16 amino acids. CDR1 is SGHVS and CDR2 is FNYEAQ in the germline V gene. The ends were cut back, 2 bases at V and 1 base at J, with 12 bases in the middle. The CDR3 spells CASSLLRGASYNEQFF. CDR3 bases: TGTGCCAGCAGCTTACTTCGGGGGGCTTCCTACAATGAGCAGTTCTTC. Full variable domain (remainder filled in from reference TRBV7-6 and TRBJ2-1): GAGVSQSPRYKVTKRGQDVALRCDPISGHVSLYWYRQALGQGPEFLTYFNYEAQQDKSGLPNDRFSAERPEGSISTLTIQRTEQRDSAMYRCASSLLRGASYNEQFFGPGTRLTVL.

This clone was counted once. The J gene is TRBJ1-5, the V gene TRBV6-1; D uncertain. V lost 0 bases and J 0 bases, leaving 6 bases between the germline ends. Germline assignment: CDR1 MNHNS and CDR2 SASEGT. The CDR3 extends over 15 amino acids. CDR3 nucleotides: TGTGCCAGCAGTGAAGCGAGGGATAGCAATCAGCCCCAGCATTTT. Translated, it gives CASSEARDSNQPQHF.

V usage is TRBV27 and J usage is TRBJ1-2; maybe TRBD1 (5 bases). The CDR3 runs 14 residues. Trimming removed 5 bases at V and 3 bases at J, with 13 bases between. Germline V gene lookup returns CDR1 MNHEY and CDR2 SMNVEV (reference sequence). The CDR3 region has the DNA TGTGCCAGCAGTCATCTGGGGGGGGACTATGGCTACACCTTC. Its protein product is CASSHLGGDYGYTF.

The CDR3 sequence: CASRLAGGHTDTQYF. The CDR3 DNA reads as TGTGCCAGCAGACTCGCGGGGGGACACACAGATACGCAGTATTTT. The chain is built from TRBV27 and TRBJ2-3, with 8 bases matching TRBD2. This CDR3 contains 15 residues. The trim removed 6 bases at V and 2 bases at J, leaving 7 bases unmatched. Germline assignment: CDR1 MNHEY and CDR2 SMNVEV (reference sequence).

The chain carries TRBV7-3 and TRBJ2-1; 8 nucleotides match TRBD1. The CDR3 is made up of 16 amino acids. Germline loops: CDR1 SGHTA, CDR2 FQGTGA. V was pared by 5 bases and J by 7 bases, with 13 bases of the junction left unmatched. For the CDR3, the DNA is TGTGCCAGCAGCAAGACGCCGGGACAGGTAATGAATGAGCAGTTCTTC. It codes for CASSKTPGQVMNEQFF.

The rearrangement joins TRBV5-8 to TRBJ1-5, with D possibly matching TRBD1 (6 bases). The germline gives CDR1 SGHTS, CDR2 YDEGEE. Between the trimmed V and J ends, which lost 7 bases and 6 bases, there was a span of 11 bases. The CDR3 runs 12 residues. The CDR3 DNA sequence: TGTGCCAGCGAACAGGGACCTCAGCCCCAGCATTTT. This codes for CASEQGPQPQHF. The full variable domain, rest sourced from reference TRBV5-8 and TRBJ1-5, is EAGVTQSPTHLIKTRGQQATLRCSPISGHTSVYWYQQALGLGLQFLLWYDEGEERNRGNFPPRFSGRQFPNYSSELNVNALELEDSALYLCASEQGPQPQHFGDGTRLSIL.

This chain joins TRBV5-4 and TRBJ2-7, with 7 bases aligning to TRBD2. The ends lost 5 bases at V and 2 bases at J; junction bases unmatched: 7. The CDR3 spans 14 residues. Germline CDR1 and CDR2: SGHNT and YYREEE (reference sequence). CDR3 nucleotides: TGTGCCAGCAGTCGGACCGGGGGGACCTACGAGCAGTACTTC. It codes for CASSRTGGTYEQYF.

The rearrangement joins TRBV5-1 to TRBJ2-1; 7 bases agree with TRBD2. From germline, CDR1 is SGHRS and CDR2 YFSETQ. This CDR3 has 13 amino acids. J gave up 7 bases and V 3 bases, and 4 bases lay outside the gene matches. CDR3 in DNA: TGCGCCAGCAGCTCGGGACTATCTAATGAGCAGTTCTTC. Protein: CASSSGLSNEQFF.

In DNA, the CDR3 is TGCGCCAGCAGCTTGGGGGACAGCCGGAGGGGCACTGAAGCTTTCTTT. It encodes CASSLGDSRRGTEAFF. This chain joins TRBV5-1 and TRBJ1-1, with TRBD1 matching 7 bases. Losses at the gene ends were 0 bases for V and 4 bases for J; bases not matched to a gene: 9. The length of the CDR3 is 16 residues. Germline lookup yields CDR1 SGHRS and CDR2 YFSETQ.

The chain joins TRBV4-2 to TRBJ2-7; weak D call: TRBD1 (5 bases). Trimming removed 0 bases at V and 0 bases at J, with 15 bases between. Germline lookup yields CDR1 LGHNA and CDR2 YNFKEQ. The CDR3 contains 17 residues. This CDR3 is CASSQDSGSPLSYEQYF. For the CDR3, the DNA is TGTGCCAGCAGCCAAGATTCAGGGTCCCCCCTCTCCTACGAGCAGTACTTC.

The CDR3 nucleotides are TGTGCCAGCGGTGGAAGAGGGGAGGGTAATTCACCCCTCCACTTT. Its translation is CASGGRGEGNSPLHF. This chain links TRBV2 with TRBJ1-6; maybe TRBD1 (5 bases). The germline CDR1 and CDR2 sequences are SNHLY and FYNNEI. V shed 8 bases and J shed 6 bases, with 17 bases lying between them. The length of the CDR3 is 15 residues.

The rearrangement joins TRBV7-6 to TRBJ2-7; TRBD1 agrees at 9 bases. The CDR3 length is 18 residues. Unmatched junction bases numbered 13, after V lost 1 base and J lost 3 bases. Germline assignment: CDR1 SGHVS and CDR2 FNYEAQ. For the CDR3, the DNA is TGTGCCAGCAGCTTAGGGGCCTCCGGGACAGGGAAAATCTACGAGCAGTACTTC. As protein: CASSLGASGTGKIYEQYF.

This rearrangement joins TRBV7-6 to TRBJ2-2, with 12 bases aligning to TRBD1. The CDR3 length is 16 residues. Germline loops: CDR1 SGHVS, CDR2 FNYEAQ. The junction had 7 bases not matched to a gene; V was cut back by 5 bases and J by 6 bases. CDR3 sequence reads: CASSERDRGLPGELFF. For the CDR3, the DNA is TGTGCCAGCAGCGAAAGGGACAGGGGGCTTCCCGGGGAGCTGTTTTTT.

The chain is built from TRBV5-6 and TRBJ1-6; D ambiguous. The V and J ends lost 1 base and 12 bases respectively, with 11 bases between them. This CDR3 contains 13 residues. Germline loops: CDR1 SGHDT, CDR2 YYEEEE. The CDR3: CASSLTRGVPLHF. The CDR3 region has the DNA TGTGCCAGCAGCTTGACTCGCGGGGTACCCCTCCACTTT.

The genes are TRBV6-5 and TRBJ1-1, with D unclear. Germline V gives CDR1 MNHEY, CDR2 SVGAGI. The V gene lost 4 bases and the J gene lost 1 base, with 10 bases spanning the gap. This CDR3 has 14 residues. CDR3 in DNA: TGTGCCAGCAGTTTATTTGGAGGGAACACTGAAGCTTTCTTT. Translating gives CASSLFGGNTEAFF.

V usage is TRBV18 and J usage is TRBJ1-1; 7 bases agree with TRBD1. V shed 3 bases, J shed 11 bases, and the junction held 9 bases outside the gene matches. The CDR3 has 13 amino acids. Germline CDR1 reads KGHSH; CDR2 reads LQKENI. The CDR3 DNA reads as TGTGCCAGCTCACCGGGACAGCAGATGAGGGCTTTCTTT. As protein: CASSPGQQMRAFF.

The chain recombines TRBV11-2 with TRBJ1-1; 10 bases are a match to TRBD1. CDR1 is SGHAT, CDR2 FQNNGV, per germline. The CDR3 has 15 residues. V lost 5 bases to trimming and J lost 5 bases; unmatched junction nucleotides: 8. CDR3 bases: TGTGCCAGCAGCCAAAACGGACAGGGGGGTACTGAAGCTTTCTTT. Its translation is CASSQNGQGGTEAFF.

The chain links TRBV13 to TRBJ2-1; 8 nucleotides align to TRBD2. The CDR3 consists of 16 residues. Germline V lookup: CDR1 PRHDT, CDR2 FYEKMQ (reference sequence). V was pared by 5 bases and J by 3 bases, with 9 bases of the junction left unmatched. The CDR3 nucleotides read TGTGCCAGCAGCCCCCCCGGGGGGGTCTACTACAATGAGCAGTTCTTC. It yields the protein CASSPPGGVYYNEQFF.

V usage is TRBV6-1 and J usage is TRBJ2-1; no clear D gene. This CDR3 is built from 16 residues. The germline gives CDR1 MNHNS, CDR2 SASEGT. Trimming removed 4 bases at V and 0 bases at J, with 13 bases between. CDR3 residues: CASSGRLPDSYNEQFF. For the CDR3, the DNA is TGTGCCAGCAGTGGGAGACTCCCCGACTCCTACAATGAGCAGTTCTTC.

The V call is TRBV7-9, the J call TRBJ2-2; D might be TRBD1 (5 bases). Looked up from germline, CDR1 is SEHNR and CDR2 is FQNEAQ (reference sequence). This CDR3 spans 15 amino acids. V was pared by 2 bases and J by 1 base, with 8 bases between. This chain's CDR3 is CASSLSTGNTGELFF. DNA for the CDR3: TGTGCCAGCAGCTTATCCACAGGGAACACCGGGGAGCTGTTTTTT.

Comment on this clone: Germline and junction disagree at one end, which may indicate a read error. The chain employs TRBV7-7 and TRBJ1-2, with a weak D call TRBD1 (5 bases). Germline CDR1 SSHAT, CDR2 FNYEAQ (reference sequence). This CDR3 is built from 14 residues. As DNA, the CDR3 is TGTGCTAGCAGCCCCTACCCGGCAGGGTATGGCTACACCTTC. Its protein is CASSPYPAGYGYTF.

The rearrangement joins TRBV9 to TRBJ2-5; possibly TRBD2 for D (6 bases). Germline CDR1 and CDR2: SGDLS and YYNGEE. The CDR3 is 15 residues long. V was shortened by 3 bases and J by 2 bases, with 14 bases between the two germline ends. This chain's CDR3 is CASSEETSEQETQYF. CDR3 coding DNA: TGTGCCAGCAGCGAAGAGACTAGTGAACAAGAGACCCAGTACTTC.

This clone was observed a single time. V usage is TRBV28 and J usage is TRBJ2-1, with 9 bases that match TRBD2. Germline V gene lookup returns CDR1 MDHEN and CDR2 SYDVKM. This CDR3 contains 15 residues. V shed 6 bases, J shed 2 bases, and the junction held 5 bases outside the gene matches. This CDR3 reads CASSSIAGAYNEQFF. The CDR3 region has the DNA TGTGCCAGCAGCTCCATAGCGGGGGCCTACAATGAGCAGTTCTTC.

The V call is TRBV5-1, the J call TRBJ2-7; maybe TRBD1 (6 bases). The CDR3 runs 15 residues. V was pared by 0 bases and J by 5 bases, with 15 bases between. CDR1 and CDR2 from the germline V gene are SGHRS and YFSETQ. DNA for the CDR3: TGCGCCAGCAGCTTGGTGGCGTGGGGGCTTGACGAGCAGTACTTC. Translating gives CASSLVAWGLDEQYF.

The genes are TRBV5-4 and TRBJ2-3, with 7 nucleotides matching TRBD2. V dropped 7 bases and J dropped 5; count of bases not matched to a gene: 10. Looked up from germline, CDR1 is SGHNT and CDR2 is YYREEE (reference sequence). CDR3 size: 14 residues. DNA for the CDR3: TGTGCCAGCGGGGGGGTCCAGGATGAAGATACGCAGTATTTT. It specifies CASGGVQDEDTQYF.

The J gene is TRBJ1-6, the V gene TRBV28; a weak D match, TRBD1 (6 bases). The V end lost 7 bases, the J end lost 8 bases, and 18 bases lay between the germline ends. The CDR3 extends over 15 amino acids. Germline lookup yields CDR1 MDHEN and CDR2 SYDVKM. This CDR3 reads CASKTPGTPDSPLHF. CDR3 nucleotides: TGTGCCAGCAAGACCCCCGGGACACCGGATTCACCCCTCCACTTT.

As DNA, the CDR3 is TGTGCCAGCAGTGTAGGGACTAGCGGGGGGTACACAGATACGCAGTATTTT. This sequence encodes CASSVGTSGGYTDTQYF. The genes are TRBV25-1 and TRBJ2-3; 15 bases match TRBD2. This CDR3 has 17 residues. The germline V gene has CDR1 MGHDK and CDR2 SYGVNS. V dropped 4 bases and J dropped 2; count of bases not matched to a gene: 4.

V is TRBV4-3 and J is TRBJ1-6, with D possibly matching TRBD1 (5 bases). Germline lookup yields CDR1 LGHNA and CDR2 YSLEER. The CDR3 contains 16 residues. Trimming pared 1 base from V and 7 bases from J, leaving 14 bases between. This CDR3 reads CASSQGNRMRNSPLHF. The CDR3 DNA follows: TGCGCCAGCAGCCAAGGGAACAGGATGAGGAATTCACCCCTCCACTTT.